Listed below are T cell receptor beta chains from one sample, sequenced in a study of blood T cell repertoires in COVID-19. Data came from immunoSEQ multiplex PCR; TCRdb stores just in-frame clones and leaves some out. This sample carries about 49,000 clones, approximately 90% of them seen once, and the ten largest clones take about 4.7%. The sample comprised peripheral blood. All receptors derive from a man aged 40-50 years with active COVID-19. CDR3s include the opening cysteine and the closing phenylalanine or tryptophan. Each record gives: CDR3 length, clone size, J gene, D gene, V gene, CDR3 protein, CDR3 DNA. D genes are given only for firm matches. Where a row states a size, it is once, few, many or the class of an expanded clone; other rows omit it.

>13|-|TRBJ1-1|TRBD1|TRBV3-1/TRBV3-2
CASSLQGRTEAFF
TGTGCCAGCAGCCTACAGGGGCGGACTGAAGCTTTCTTT
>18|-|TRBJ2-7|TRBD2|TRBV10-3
CAISESLGSGSGKDEQYF
TGTGCCATCAGTGAGTCGCTTGGTAGCGGGAGTGGTAAAGACGAGCAGTACTTC
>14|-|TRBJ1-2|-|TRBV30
CAWSPKISNYGYTF
TGTGCCTGGAGTCCTAAAATTTCTAACTATGGCTACACCTTC
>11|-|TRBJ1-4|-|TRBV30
CAWTSREKLFF
TGTGCCTGGACCAGCAGGGAAAAACTGTTTTTT
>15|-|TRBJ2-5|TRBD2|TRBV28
CASSFGLAGGETQYF
TGTGCCAGCAGTTTCGGGCTAGCGGGAGGTGAGACCCAGTACTTC
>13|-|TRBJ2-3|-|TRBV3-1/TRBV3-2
CASSHGEDGKQYF
TGTGCCAGCAGCCATGGGGAGGACGGGAAGCAGTATTTT
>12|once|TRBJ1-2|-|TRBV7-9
CASSPGTTGYTF
TGTGCCAGCAGCCCGGGGACTACCGGCTACACCTTC
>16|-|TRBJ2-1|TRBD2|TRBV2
CASSSRLAGGDNEQFF
TGTGCCAGCAGTTCACGACTAGCGGGAGGGGACAATGAGCAGTTCTTC
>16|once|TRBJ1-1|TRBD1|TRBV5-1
CASSFRRQGSNTEAFF
TGCGCCAGCAGCTTTAGGAGACAGGGGTCGAACACTGAAGCTTTCTTT
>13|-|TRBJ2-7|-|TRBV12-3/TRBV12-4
CASSYRGSYEQYF
TGTGCCAGCAGTTACCGCGGGTCCTACGAGCAGTACTTC
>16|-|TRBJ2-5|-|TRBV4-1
CASSQDWGAGRETQYF
TGCGCCAGCAGCCAAGATTGGGGCGCAGGGAGGGAGACCCAGTACTTC
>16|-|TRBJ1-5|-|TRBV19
CASSIRGYGTNQPQHF
TGTGCCAGTAGTATCCGGGGGTACGGGACGAATCAGCCCCAGCATTTT
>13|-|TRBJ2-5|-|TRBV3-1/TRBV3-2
CASSLGGGETQYF
TGTGCCAGCAGCCTGGGTGGGGGGGAGACCCAGTACTTC
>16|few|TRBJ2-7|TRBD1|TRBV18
CASSPPGTGAVYEQYF
TGTGCCAGCTCACCACCGGGGACAGGGGCCGTCTACGAGCAGTACTTC
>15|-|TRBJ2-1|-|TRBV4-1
CASSQDRGSYNEQFF
TGCGCCAGCAGCCAAGATCGAGGGAGTTACAATGAGCAGTTCTTC
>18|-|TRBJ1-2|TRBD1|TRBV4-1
CASSQDPRGTGTRWGYTF
TGCGCCAGCAGCCAAGATCCCCGAGGGACAGGAACGAGATGGGGCTACACCTTC
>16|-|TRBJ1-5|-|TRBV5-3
CARSCLPGGYSQPQHF
TGTGCCAGAAGTTGTCTGCCGGGGGGCTACAGTCAGCCCCAGCATTTT